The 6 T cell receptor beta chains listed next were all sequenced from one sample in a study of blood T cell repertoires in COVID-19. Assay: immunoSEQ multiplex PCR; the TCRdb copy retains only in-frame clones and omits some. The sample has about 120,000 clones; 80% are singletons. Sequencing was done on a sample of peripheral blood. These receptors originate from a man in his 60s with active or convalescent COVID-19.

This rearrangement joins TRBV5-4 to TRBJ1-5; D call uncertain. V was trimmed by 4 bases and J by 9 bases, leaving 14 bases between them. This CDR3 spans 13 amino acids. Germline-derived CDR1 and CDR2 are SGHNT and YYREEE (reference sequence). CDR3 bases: TGTGCCAGCAGCGCCGACCCGGCGGGGCCCCAGCATTTT. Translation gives CASSADPAGPQHF.

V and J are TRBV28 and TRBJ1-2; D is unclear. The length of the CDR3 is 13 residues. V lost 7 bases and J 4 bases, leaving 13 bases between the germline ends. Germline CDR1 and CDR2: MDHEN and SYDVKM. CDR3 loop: CASTLGRAYGYTF. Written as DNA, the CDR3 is TGTGCCAGCACCTTAGGGAGGGCCTATGGCTACACCTTC.

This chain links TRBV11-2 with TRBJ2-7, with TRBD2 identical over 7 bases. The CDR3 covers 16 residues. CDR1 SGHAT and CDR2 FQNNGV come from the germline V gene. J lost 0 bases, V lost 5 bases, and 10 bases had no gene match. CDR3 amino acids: CASSPLADGSSYEQYF. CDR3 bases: TGTGCCAGCAGCCCTCTAGCGGACGGCAGCTCCTACGAGCAGTACTTC.

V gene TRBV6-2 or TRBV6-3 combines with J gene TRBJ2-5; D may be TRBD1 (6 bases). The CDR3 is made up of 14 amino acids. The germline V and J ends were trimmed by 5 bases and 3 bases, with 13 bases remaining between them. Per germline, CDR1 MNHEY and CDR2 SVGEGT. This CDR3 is CASSPPGQKETQYF. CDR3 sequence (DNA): TGTGCCAGCAGTCCCCCCGGACAGAAAGAGACCCAGTACTTC.

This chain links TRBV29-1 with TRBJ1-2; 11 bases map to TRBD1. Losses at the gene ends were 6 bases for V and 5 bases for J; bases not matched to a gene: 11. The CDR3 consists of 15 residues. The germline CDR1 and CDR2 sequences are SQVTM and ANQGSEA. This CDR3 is CSVRNEWDRGYGYTF. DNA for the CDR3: TGCAGCGTCCGCAATGAGTGGGACAGGGGGTATGGCTACACCTTC.

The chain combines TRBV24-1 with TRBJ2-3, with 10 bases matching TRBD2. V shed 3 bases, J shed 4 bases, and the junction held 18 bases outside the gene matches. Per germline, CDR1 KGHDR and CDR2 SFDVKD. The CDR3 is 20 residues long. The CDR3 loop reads CATSDPTGTSVGIAADTQYF. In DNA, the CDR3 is TGTGCCACCAGTGATCCTACCGGGACTAGCGTGGGGATAGCGGCAGATACGCAGTATTTT.